This T cell receptor (beta chain) is drawn from a study of radiotherapy plus CTLA-4 blockade in lung cancer. Study-wide context: Overall, 18% of patients showed an objective response, while over 25% attained disease control. Study results and caveats: Following radiotherapy plus ipilimumab, tumor-derived TCR clones expanded in the blood.

Measured with immunoSEQ multiplex PCR; TCRdb has only the in-frame clones, and not every one. The table includes roughly 59,000 clones, approximately 65% detected once. CDR3 length equals 17 residues. Germline CDR1 reads SEHNR; CDR2 reads FQNEAQ (reference sequence). J lost 4 bases, V lost 6 bases, and 15 bases had no gene match. This clone was picked up a small number of times. The antigen remains unidentified. This material consisted of peripheral blood, taken from a patient treated with radiotherapy plus ipilimumab. The rearrangement links TRBV7-9 to TRBJ1-5, with TRBD1 identical over 7 bases. This TCR was sampled from a human donor with non-small cell lung cancer whose response to radiotherapy plus ipilimumab could not be evaluated. CDR3 in amino acids: CASRKTGAPRGNQPQHF. CDR3 DNA sequence: TGTGCCAGCAGGAAAACAGGGGCCCCAAGGGGTAATCAGCCCCAGCATTTT.